These 4 T cell receptor beta chains were all obtained from the same sample, sequenced in a study of T cells in Graves' hyperthyroidism and ophthalmopathy. Researchers took RNA transcripts and amplified the TCR beta CDR3 regions from them. A set of HTBI primers served as the primers for a first-round RT-PCR of the TCR CDR3. Each CDR3 protein gets one entry after TCRdb re-called the multiplex PCR reads with MiXCR. The repertoire holds approximately 590,000 distinct CDR3 sequences, with around a sixth as singletons. The source material was blood. These receptors all stem from a young woman with Graves' hyperthyroidism.

This clonotype was seen many times. The chain combines TRBV20-1 with TRBJ2-3; D unresolved. V was cut by 6 bases and J by 0 bases, with 10 bases left in between. The CDR3 loop spans 13 amino acids. The germline CDR1 and CDR2 sequences are DFQATT and SNEGSKA (reference sequence). CDR3 in DNA: TGCAGTGCAATTCCTCTGAGCACAGATACGCAGTATTTT. Residues: CSAIPLSTDTQYF.

Many counts were recorded for this clonotype. This chain connects TRBV2 to TRBJ2-7; D is unclear. The CDR3 is 14 amino acids. Trimming removed 3 bases at V and 3 bases at J, with 12 bases between. Germline V gives CDR1 SNHLY, CDR2 FYNNEI. The CDR3: CASSELLAVYEQYF. CDR3 coding DNA: TGTGCCAGCAGTGAGCTCTTAGCTGTCTACGAGCAGTACTTC.

The chain has TRBV6-9 and TRBJ2-7; 9 bases line up with TRBD1. V trimming: 3 bases; J trimming: 2 bases; junction bases outside the gene matches: 5. CDR3 size: 15 residues. CDR1 is MNHGY and CDR2 is SVAAGI in the germline V gene. The CDR3 here is CASSYLGQGTYEQYF. The CDR3 region has the DNA TGTGCCAGCAGTTACTTAGGACAGGGGACCTACGAGCAGTACTTC.

The chain links TRBV20-1 to TRBJ1-2, with D tentatively TRBD1 (5 bases). V was pared by 6 bases and J by 4 bases, with 15 bases between. The CDR3 runs 13 residues. Germline CDR1 is DFQATT and CDR2 is SNEGSKA (reference sequence). The CDR3 DNA sequence: TGCAGTGCCCCTGGGGGGGTTGGCTATGGCTACACCTTC. It yields the protein CSAPGGVGYGYTF.